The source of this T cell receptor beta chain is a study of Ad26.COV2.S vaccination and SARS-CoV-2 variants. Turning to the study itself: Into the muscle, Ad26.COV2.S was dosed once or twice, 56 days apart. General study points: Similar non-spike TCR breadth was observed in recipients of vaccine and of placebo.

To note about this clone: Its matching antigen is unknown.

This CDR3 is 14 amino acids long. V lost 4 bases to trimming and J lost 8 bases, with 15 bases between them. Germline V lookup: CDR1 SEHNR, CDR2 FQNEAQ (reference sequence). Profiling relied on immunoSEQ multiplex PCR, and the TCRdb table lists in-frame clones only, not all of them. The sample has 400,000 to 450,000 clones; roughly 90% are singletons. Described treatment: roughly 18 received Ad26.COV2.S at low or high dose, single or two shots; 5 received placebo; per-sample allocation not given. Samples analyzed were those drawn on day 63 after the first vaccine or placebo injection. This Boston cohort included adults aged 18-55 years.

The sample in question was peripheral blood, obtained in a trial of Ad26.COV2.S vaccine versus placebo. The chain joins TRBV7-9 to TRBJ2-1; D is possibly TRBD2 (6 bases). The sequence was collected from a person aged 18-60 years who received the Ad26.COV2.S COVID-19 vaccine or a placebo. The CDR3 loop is CASSSLGRSDEQFF. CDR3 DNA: TGTGCCAGCAGCTCACTCGGGAGAAGTGATGAGCAGTTCTTC.